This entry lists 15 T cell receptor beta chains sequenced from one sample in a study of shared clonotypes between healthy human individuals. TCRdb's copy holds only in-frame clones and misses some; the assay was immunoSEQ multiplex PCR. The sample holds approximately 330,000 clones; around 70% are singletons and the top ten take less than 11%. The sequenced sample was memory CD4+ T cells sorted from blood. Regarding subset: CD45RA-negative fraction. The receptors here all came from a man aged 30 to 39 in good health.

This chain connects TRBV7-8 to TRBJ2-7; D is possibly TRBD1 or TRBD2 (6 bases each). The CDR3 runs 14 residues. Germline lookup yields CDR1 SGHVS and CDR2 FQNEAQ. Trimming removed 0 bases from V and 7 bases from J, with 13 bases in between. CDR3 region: CASSLARGGGEQYF. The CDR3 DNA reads TGTGCCAGCAGCTTAGCCAGGGGAGGTGGGGAGCAGTACTTC.

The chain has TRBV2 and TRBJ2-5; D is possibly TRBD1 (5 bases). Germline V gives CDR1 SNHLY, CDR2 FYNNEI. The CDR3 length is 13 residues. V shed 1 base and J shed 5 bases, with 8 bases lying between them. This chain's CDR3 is CASSEGGWETQYF. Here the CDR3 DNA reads TGTGCCAGCAGTGAAGGGGGCTGGGAGACCCAGTACTTC.

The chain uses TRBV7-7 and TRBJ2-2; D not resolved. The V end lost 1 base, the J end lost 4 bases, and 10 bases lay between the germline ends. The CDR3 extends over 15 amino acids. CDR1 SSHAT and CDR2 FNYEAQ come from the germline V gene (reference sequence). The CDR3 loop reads CASSLVAGVTGELFF. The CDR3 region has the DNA TGTGCCAGCAGCTTAGTAGCTGGGGTCACCGGGGAGCTGTTTTTT.

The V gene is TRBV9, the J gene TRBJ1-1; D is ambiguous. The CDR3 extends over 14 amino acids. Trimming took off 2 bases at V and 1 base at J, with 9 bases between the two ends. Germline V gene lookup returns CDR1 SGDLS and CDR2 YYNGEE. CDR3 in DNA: TGTGCCAGCAGCGTTTCGGCCGCGAACACTGAAGCTTTCTTT. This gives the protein CASSVSAANTEAFF.

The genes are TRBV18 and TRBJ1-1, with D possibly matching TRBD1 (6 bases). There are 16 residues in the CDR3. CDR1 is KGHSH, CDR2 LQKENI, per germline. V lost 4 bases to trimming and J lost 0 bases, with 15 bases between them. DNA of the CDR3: TGTGCCAGCTCACAACGAAACAGGGATATGAACACTGAAGCTTTCTTT. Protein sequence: CASSQRNRDMNTEAFF.

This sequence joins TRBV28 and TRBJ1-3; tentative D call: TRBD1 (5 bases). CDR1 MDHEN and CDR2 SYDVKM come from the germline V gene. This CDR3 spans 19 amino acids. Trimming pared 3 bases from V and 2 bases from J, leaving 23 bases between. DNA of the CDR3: TGTGCCAGCAGTTTTAGCCCCTTCACGGGGGAACAGGCTGGAAACACCATATATTTT. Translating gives CASSFSPFTGEQAGNTIYF.

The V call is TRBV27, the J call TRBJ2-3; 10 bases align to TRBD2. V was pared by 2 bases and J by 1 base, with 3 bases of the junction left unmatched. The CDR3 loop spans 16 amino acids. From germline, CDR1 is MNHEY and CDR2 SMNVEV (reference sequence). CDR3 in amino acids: CASSLQSGRGTDTQYF. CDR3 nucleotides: TGTGCCAGCAGTTTACAGAGCGGGAGGGGCACAGATACGCAGTATTTT.

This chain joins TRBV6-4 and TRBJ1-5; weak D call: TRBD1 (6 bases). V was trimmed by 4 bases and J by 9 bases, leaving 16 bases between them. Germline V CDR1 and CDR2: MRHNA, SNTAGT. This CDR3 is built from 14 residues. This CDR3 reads CASSAQGWGGPQHF. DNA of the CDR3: TGTGCCAGCAGTGCACAGGGTTGGGGTGGGCCCCAGCATTTT.

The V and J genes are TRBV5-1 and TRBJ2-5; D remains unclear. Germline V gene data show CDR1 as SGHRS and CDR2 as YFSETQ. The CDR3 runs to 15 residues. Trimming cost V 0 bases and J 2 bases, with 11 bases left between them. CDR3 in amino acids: CASSLGVDIQETQYF. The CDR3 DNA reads TGCGCCAGCAGCTTGGGGGTGGATATTCAAGAGACCCAGTACTTC.

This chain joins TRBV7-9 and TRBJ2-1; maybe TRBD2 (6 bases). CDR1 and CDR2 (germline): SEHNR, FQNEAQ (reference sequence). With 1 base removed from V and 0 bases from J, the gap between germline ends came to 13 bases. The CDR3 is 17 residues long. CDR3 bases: TGTGCCAGCAGCTTAGAGCAGACTAGTAGCTCCTACAATGAGCAGTTCTTC. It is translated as CASSLEQTSSSYNEQFF.

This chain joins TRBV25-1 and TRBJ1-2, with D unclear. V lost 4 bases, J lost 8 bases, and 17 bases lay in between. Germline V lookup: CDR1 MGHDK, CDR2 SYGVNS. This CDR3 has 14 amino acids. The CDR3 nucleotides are TGTGCCAGCAGTGCCGAAACGGCCGCTTGGGGCTACACCTTC. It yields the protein CASSAETAAWGYTF.

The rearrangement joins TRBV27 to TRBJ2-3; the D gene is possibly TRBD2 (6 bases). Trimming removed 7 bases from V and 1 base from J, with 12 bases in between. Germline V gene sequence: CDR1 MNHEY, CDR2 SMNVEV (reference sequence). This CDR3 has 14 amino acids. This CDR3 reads CASIAAWGTDTQYF. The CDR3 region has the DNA TGTGCCAGCATAGCGGCGTGGGGCACAGATACGCAGTATTTT.

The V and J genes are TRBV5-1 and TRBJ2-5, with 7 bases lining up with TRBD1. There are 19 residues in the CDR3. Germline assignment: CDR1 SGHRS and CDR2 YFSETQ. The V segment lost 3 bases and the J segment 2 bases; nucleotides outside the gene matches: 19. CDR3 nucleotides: TGCGCCAGCAGCTCGACTTGGGGTATCACGGGACAGCCTCAAGAGACCCAGTACTTC. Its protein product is CASSSTWGITGQPQETQYF.

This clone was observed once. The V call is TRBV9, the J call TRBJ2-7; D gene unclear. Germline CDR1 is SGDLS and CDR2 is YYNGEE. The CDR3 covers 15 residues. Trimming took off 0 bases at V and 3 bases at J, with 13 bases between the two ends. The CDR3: CASSVDSLVGYEQYF. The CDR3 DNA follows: TGTGCCAGCAGCGTAGACAGCCTGGTCGGCTACGAGCAGTACTTC.

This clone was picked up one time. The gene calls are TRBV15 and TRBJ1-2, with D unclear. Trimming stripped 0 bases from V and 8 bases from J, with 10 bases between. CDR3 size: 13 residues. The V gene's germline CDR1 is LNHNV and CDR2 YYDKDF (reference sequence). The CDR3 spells CATSRDPVEGYTF. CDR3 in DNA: TGTGCCACCAGCAGAGATCCGGTGGAGGGCTACACCTTC.